The sample holds a few counts of the clone carrying this T cell receptor (beta chain). V shed 2 bases and J 1 base; nucleotides not matched to a gene: 3. Per germline, CDR1 LNHNV and CDR2 YYDKDF (reference sequence). CDR3 size: 15 residues. Enrollment of patients from Seattle took place during active infection, with longitudinal follow-up. This sample stems from a study of blood T cell repertoires in COVID-19. Clones were sequenced by immunoSEQ multiplex PCR, and TCRdb holds only the in-frame ones, with some missing. The table has fewer than 200,000 clones, around 83% seen once. The sample was peripheral blood. The chain has TRBV15 and TRBJ2-7, with 9 nucleotides matching TRBD1. The TCR sequence derives from a woman aged 70-85 years with COVID-19, enrolled during active disease. The CDR3 bases are TGTGCCACCAGCAGAAAGGGACAGGGTTCCTACGAGCAGTACTTC. Its translation: CATSRKGQGSYEQYF.